This T cell receptor (beta chain) was recorded in a study of T-cell memory formation after mild COVID-19. General study points: Detection of some responders pre-infection suggested pre-existing cross-reactive memory T cells participated. Nothing showed for sure that second-wave clones peaking on day 37 were SARS-CoV-2 specific.

Regarding this clonotype: Antigen: not known.

Barcoded TCR alpha and TCR beta cDNA libraries with UMIs came from 5'RACE using constant-segment primers. TCRdb called the 5' RACE reads again in MiXCR, with one record for every CDR3 protein. The table lists about half a million distinct CDR3 sequences, roughly 18% of them singletons. V was clipped by 0 bases and J by 2 bases, with 14 bases between them. Germline-derived CDR1 and CDR2 are DFQATT and SNEGSKA (reference sequence). The CDR3 runs to 15 residues. This TCR came from an adult woman who had mild COVID-19 (a few samples of this study predate the infection). Cell type and time point are not known. The sequenced sample was PBMCs or a T cell subset sorted from them (not recorded which). The V gene is TRBV20-1, the J gene TRBJ2-7, with no clear D. The CDR3 here is CSARDVTRHAYEQYF. The CDR3 DNA sequence: TGCAGTGCTAGAGATGTTACACGTCATGCCTACGAGCAGTACTTC.